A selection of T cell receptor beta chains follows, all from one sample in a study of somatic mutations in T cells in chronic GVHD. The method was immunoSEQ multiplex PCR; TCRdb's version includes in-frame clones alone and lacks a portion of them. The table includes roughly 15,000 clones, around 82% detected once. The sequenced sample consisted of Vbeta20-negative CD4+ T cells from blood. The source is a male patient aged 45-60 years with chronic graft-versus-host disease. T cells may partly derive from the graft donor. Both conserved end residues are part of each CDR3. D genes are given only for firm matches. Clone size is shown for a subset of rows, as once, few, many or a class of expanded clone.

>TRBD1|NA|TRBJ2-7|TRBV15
TGTGCCACCAGCAGAGATAGAGCGGGGACAGGGGCCTACGAGCAGTACTTC
CATSRDRAGTGAYEQYF
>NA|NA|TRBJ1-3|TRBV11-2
TGCGCCAGCAGCTTAGACCAGGACTCTGGAAACACCGTATATTTT
CASSLDQDSGNTVYF
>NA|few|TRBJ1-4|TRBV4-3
TGCGCCAGCAGCCAAGTGCAGGGCGCAACTAATGAAAAACTGTTTTTT
CASSQVQGATNEKLFF
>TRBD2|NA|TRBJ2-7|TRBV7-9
TGTGCCAGCAGCACGCCTGTCCGGCGGGAGTGGGACTACGAGCAGTACTTC
CASSTPVRREWDYEQYF
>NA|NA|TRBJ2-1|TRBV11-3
TGTGCCAGCAGCTCAGGCCGGGGTTACAATGAGCAGTTCTTC
CASSSGRGYNEQFF
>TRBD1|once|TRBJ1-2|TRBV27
TGTGCCAGCAGTAAGGGGCGTGCGGGACAGGGGACGTACCCCTACTATGGCTACACCTTC
CASSKGRAGQGTYPYYGYTF
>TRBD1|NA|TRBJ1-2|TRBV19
TGTGCCAGTAGTATGTGGGACAGGGATGATGGCTACACCTTC
CASSMWDRDDGYTF
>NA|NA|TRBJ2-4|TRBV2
TGTGCCAGCAGTGATTGGGCCCAAAACATTCAGTACTTC
CASSDWAQNIQYF
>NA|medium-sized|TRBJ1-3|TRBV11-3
TGTGCCAGCAGCTTGGAGGGGAATGGGGACACCATATATTTT
CASSLEGNGDTIYF
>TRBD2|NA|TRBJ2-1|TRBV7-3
TGTGCCAGCAGCTTATTGGGGGGTAGCGGGGGCTACAATGAGCAGTTCTTC
CASSLLGGSGGYNEQFF
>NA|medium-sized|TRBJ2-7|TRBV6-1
TGTGCCAGCACGGAGGGGCGAGAGCAGTACTTC
CASTEGREQYF
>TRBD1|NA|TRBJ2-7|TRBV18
TGTGCCAGCTCACCAAAGGGACAGGTTATCCACGAGCAGTACTTC
CASSPKGQVIHEQYF
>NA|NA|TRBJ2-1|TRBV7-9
TGTGCCAGCAGCTTCGTGGGCTCGTCCTACAATGAGCAGTTCTTC
CASSFVGSSYNEQFF
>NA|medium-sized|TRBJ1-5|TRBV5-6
TGTGCCAGCAGCCAACAATACGATCAGCCCCAGCATTTT
CASSQQYDQPQHF
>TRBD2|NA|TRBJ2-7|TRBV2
TGTGCCAGCAAACTAGCGGGAGCGAGGCATTACTACGAGCAGTACTTC
CASKLAGARHYYEQYF
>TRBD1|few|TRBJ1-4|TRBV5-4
TGTGCCAGCAGACCGGGACAGACAACTAATGAAAAACTGTTTTTT
CASRPGQTTNEKLFF
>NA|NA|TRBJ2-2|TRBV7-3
TGTGCCAGCAGCTTAACGGCGGGGGCCCCCCCCGGGGAGCTGTTTTTT
CASSLTAGAPPGELFF
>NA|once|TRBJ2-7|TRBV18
TGTGCCAGCTCACCCCGCAGCTCCTACGAGCAGTACTTC
CASSPRSSYEQYF
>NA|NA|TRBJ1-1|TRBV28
TGTGCCAGCGTCAATTGGGACTTGGCTTTCTTT
CASVNWDLAFF
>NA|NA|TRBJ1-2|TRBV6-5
TGTGCCAGCAGTTACACTTTCAGTCCGAGGGATGGCTACACCTTC
CASSYTFSPRDGYTF
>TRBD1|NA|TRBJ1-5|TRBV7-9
TGTGCCAGCAGCTCACAGGGGCAGCCCCAGCATTTT
CASSSQGQPQHF
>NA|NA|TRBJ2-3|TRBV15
TGTGCCACCAGCAGAGATCGGGGGAGTACGCAGTATTTT
CATSRDRGSTQYF